A single sample is the source of the 9 T cell receptor beta chains below, sequenced in a study of cytotoxic CD8 clonotypes in ibrutinib-treated CLL. Data came from immunoSEQ multiplex PCR; TCRdb stores just in-frame clones and leaves some out. The data hold approximately 150,000 clones, with under 90% observed a single time. The source was PBMCs, collected after 24 months of ibrutinib treatment. Receptor source: a human donor with chronic lymphocytic leukemia.

This chain connects TRBV4-2 to TRBJ1-5, with D tentatively TRBD1 (6 bases). The CDR3 totals 15 residues. Germline CDR1 and CDR2: LGHNA and YNFKEQ. Deletions cut 0 bases from V and 6 bases from J, with 12 bases between. In DNA, the CDR3 is TGTGCCAGCAGCCAAGATCCCCGGGGGGCTCAGCCCCAGCATTTT. This sequence encodes CASSQDPRGAQPQHF.

The chain recombines TRBV10-3 with TRBJ2-3; 8 bases align to TRBD1. The CDR3 sequence is 14 residues long. Germline values: CDR1 ENHRY, CDR2 SYGVKD. After removal of 6 bases from V and 2 bases from J, the junction contained 4 bases not matched to a gene. CDR3 residues: CAIRKGQDTDTQYF. The CDR3 bases are TGTGCCATCAGGAAGGGACAGGACACAGATACGCAGTATTTT.

The chain carries TRBV5-8 and TRBJ1-1, with D tentatively TRBD1 (6 bases). There are 15 residues in the CDR3. Germline assignment: CDR1 SGHTS and CDR2 YDEGEE. V was shortened by 4 bases and J by 1 base, with 14 bases between the two germline ends. The DNA for the CDR3 is TGTGCCAGCAGCAGGGGGACGACCCCGAACACTGAAGCTTTCTTT. Encoded protein: CASSRGTTPNTEAFF. Full variable domain (missing parts from reference TRBV5-8 and TRBJ1-1): EAGVTQSPTHLIKTRGQQATLRCSPISGHTSVYWYQQALGLGLQFLLWYDEGEERNRGNFPPRFSGRQFPNYSSELNVNALELEDSALYLCASSRGTTPNTEAFFGQGTRLTVV.

The chain uses TRBV6-1 and TRBJ1-1; D uncertain. Deletions cut 5 bases from V and 6 bases from J, with 7 bases between. The germline V gene has CDR1 MNHNS and CDR2 SASEGT. CDR3 length equals 11 residues. The DNA of the CDR3 is TGTGCCAGCAGTCACTCTCCTGAAGCTTTCTTT. This codes for CASSHSPEAFF.

The chain carries TRBV18 and TRBJ2-7; TRBD2 matches 8 bases. There are 14 residues in the CDR3. In germline, CDR1 is KGHSH, CDR2 LQKENI. V dropped 0 bases and J dropped 3; count of bases not matched to a gene: 1. The CDR3 coding sequence is TGTGCCAGCTCACCACCGGGGACTAGCTACGAGCAGTACTTC. Its protein product is CASSPPGTSYEQYF.

This sequence joins TRBV5-1 and TRBJ2-1; no clear D. Germline V gene data show CDR1 as SGHRS and CDR2 as YFSETQ. The length of the CDR3 is 14 residues. Trimming removed 2 bases from V and 4 bases from J, with 10 bases in between. The CDR3 DNA is TGCGCCAGCAGCTTCAAGGACGGATACAATGAGCAGTTCTTC. Protein product: CASSFKDGYNEQFF.

The rearrangement links TRBV7-9 to TRBJ1-1; no clear D gene. CDR3 length equals 13 residues. The V gene lost 2 bases and the J gene lost 2 bases, with 6 bases spanning the gap. Germline CDR1 SEHNR, CDR2 FQNEAQ (reference sequence). The CDR3 DNA reads TGTGCCAGCAGCTTACGACACAACACTGAAGCTTTCTTT. Its translation: CASSLRHNTEAFF.

The CDR3 bases are TGTGCCAGCAGGGAGGGCGGCACTGAAGCTTTCTTT. Protein product: CASREGGTEAFF. The chain uses TRBV6-5 and TRBJ1-1; D is unresolved. V gave up 6 bases and J gave up 4 bases, with 9 bases separating them. Germline V gene lookup returns CDR1 MNHEY and CDR2 SVGAGI. This CDR3 region has 12 residues.

This clone was detected only a few times. The chain combines TRBV6-5 with TRBJ1-5, with unresolved D. The CDR3 sequence is 14 residues long. With 5 bases removed from V and 4 bases from J, the gap between germline ends came to 12 bases. From germline, CDR1 is MNHEY and CDR2 SVGAGI. This CDR3 reads CASSLGRTNQPQHF. CDR3 DNA sequence: TGTGCCAGCAGTCTCGGACGGACTAATCAGCCCCAGCATTTT.